The 17 T cell receptor beta chains below all came from one sample that was sequenced in a study of PD-L1 blockade in urothelial cancer. Method: immunoSEQ multiplex PCR; TCRdb's copy keeps in-frame clones and lacks some. The sample yields some 100,000 clones, approximately 91% seen once. Source: PBMCs, taken around atezolizumab (anti-PD-L1) treatment. The receptors were sampled from a woman older than 75 with urothelial cancer.

The chain couples TRBV28 to TRBJ2-7; D uncertain. CDR3 length: 16 amino acids. V was pared by 6 bases and J by 0 bases, with 18 bases between. CDR1 MDHEN and CDR2 SYDVKM come from the germline V gene. This CDR3 reads CASSPGGARSSYEQYF. CDR3 coding DNA: TGTGCCAGCAGCCCCGGTGGAGCGAGGAGCTCCTACGAGCAGTACTTC.

The rearrangement joins TRBV25-1 to TRBJ1-2, with 11 nucleotides matching TRBD1. Unmatched junction bases numbered 2, after V lost 3 bases and J lost 5 bases. Germline CDR1 and CDR2: MGHDK and SYGVNS. CDR3 length: 14 residues. The CDR3: CASSEGTGGYGYTF. CDR3 nucleotide sequence: TGTGCCAGCAGTGAGGGGACAGGGGGTTATGGCTACACCTTC.

The rearrangement uses TRBV7-9 and TRBJ2-7; D is perhaps TRBD2 (5 bases). Trimming removed 5 bases from V and 5 bases from J, with 19 bases in between. Germline assignment: CDR1 SEHNR and CDR2 FQNEAQ (reference sequence). The CDR3 totals 15 residues. Written as DNA, the CDR3 is TGTGCCAGCAGCCAAATGGGAGCCCCAACGGACGAGCAGTACTTC. Its protein product is CASSQMGAPTDEQYF.

This chain joins TRBV5-1 and TRBJ2-5; tentative D call: TRBD1 (6 bases). V dropped 4 bases and J dropped 7 bases, with 23 bases sitting between them. CDR3 size: 16 residues. Germline CDR1 SGHRS, CDR2 YFSETQ. CDR3 sequence: CASSSNPGAAYGTQYF. The DNA for the CDR3 is TGCGCCAGCAGCAGCAACCCAGGGGCGGCTTACGGGACCCAGTACTTC.

The V gene is TRBV2, the J gene TRBJ1-1; 11 bases agree with TRBD1. V was pared by 4 bases and J by 3 bases, with 1 base of the junction left unmatched. Germline V gene lookup returns CDR1 SNHLY and CDR2 FYNNEI. The CDR3 is 14 amino acids. The CDR3 bases are TGTGCCAGCAGTGGGGGACAGGGGGACACTGAAGCTTTCTTT. Residues: CASSGGQGDTEAFF.

This clone was counted only a few times. This CDR3 is CAISAEDRSSYEQYF. CDR3 DNA: TGTGCCATCAGTGCCGAGGACAGGAGCTCCTACGAGCAGTACTTC. This sequence joins TRBV10-3 and TRBJ2-7; 7 bases are shared with TRBD1. This CDR3 region has 15 residues. CDR1 and CDR2 (germline): ENHRY, SYGVKD. Trimming cost V 4 bases and J 0 bases; bases outside gene matches: 6.

The chain uses TRBV5-1 and TRBJ1-1, with a weak D call TRBD1 (5 bases). The germline gives CDR1 SGHRS, CDR2 YFSETQ. The CDR3 length is 15 residues. Trimming pared 4 bases from V and 4 bases from J, leaving 17 bases between. The CDR3 DNA sequence: TGCGCCAGCAGCGGAACAGGAAGAGCGGGCACTGAAGCTTTCTTT. Amino acid sequence: CASSGTGRAGTEAFF.

The chain combines TRBV5-4 with TRBJ2-7, with 8 bases that match TRBD2. Germline CDR1 reads SGHNT; CDR2 reads YYREEE (reference sequence). The CDR3 sequence is 18 residues long. The V gene end was trimmed by 3 bases and the J gene end by 3 bases; junction bases not matched to a gene: 17. The CDR3 region is CASSSPPGSSGTGYEQYF. The CDR3 region has the DNA TGTGCCAGCAGCTCGCCACCGGGGAGTAGCGGGACGGGCTACGAGCAGTACTTC.

The J gene is TRBJ2-3, the V gene TRBV19, with 8 nucleotides matching TRBD2. The CDR3 has 15 residues. The germline V gene has CDR1 LNHDA and CDR2 SQIVND (reference sequence). The V gene end was trimmed by 4 bases and the J gene end by 3 bases; junction bases not matched to a gene: 6. The DNA of the CDR3 is TGTGCCAGTAGTACAACCGGGACTAGTACAGATACGCAGTATTTT. Its translation: CASSTTGTSTDTQYF.

V usage is TRBV10-1 and J usage is TRBJ1-1; 9 bases agree with TRBD1. V lost 5 bases to trimming and J lost 6 bases; unmatched junction nucleotides: 7. This CDR3 is built from 14 residues. Germline lookup yields CDR1 WNHNN and CDR2 SYGVQD (reference sequence). Written as DNA, the CDR3 is TGCGCCAGCAGTCCAGGACAGGGGAGGGCTGAAGCTTTCTTT. It is translated as CASSPGQGRAEAFF.

The chain recombines TRBV19 with TRBJ2-1, with 7 bases that match TRBD1. V was pared by 5 bases and J by 14 bases, with 15 bases of the junction left unmatched. CDR1 and CDR2 (germline): LNHDA, SQIVND (reference sequence). The CDR3 extends over 14 amino acids. CDR3 sequence (DNA): TGTGCCAGTAGTGGAAGTAAGACAGGGCCCGGGAAGTTCTTC. Translating it yields CASSGSKTGPGKFF. Combining the CDR3 with reference TRBV19 and TRBJ2-1 gives the whole variable domain DGGITQSPKYLFRKEGQNVTLSCEQNLNHDAMYWYRQDPGQGLRLIYYSQIVNDFQKGDIAEGYSVSREKKESFPLTVTSAQKNPTAFYLCASSGSKTGPGKFFGPGTRLTVL.

The chain links TRBV4-2 to TRBJ1-4; D is unresolved. The CDR3 loop spans 13 amino acids. V was pared by 6 bases and J by 0 bases, with 5 bases between. The germline gives CDR1 LGHNA, CDR2 YNFKEQ. For the CDR3, the DNA is TGTGCCAGCAGTACAGCAACTAATGAAAAACTGTTTTTT. Its protein is CASSTATNEKLFF.

This rearrangement joins TRBV19 to TRBJ2-1; TRBD1 might be the D (5 bases). Germline V gene data show CDR1 as LNHDA and CDR2 as SQIVND (reference sequence). Trimming left V 2 bases short and J 9 bases short, with 20 bases between. The CDR3 consists of 16 residues. CDR3 region: CASSIRQGSGSGEQFF. The CDR3 DNA is TGTGCCAGTAGTATAAGGCAGGGCTCGGGTTCTGGTGAGCAGTTCTTC.

J is TRBJ1-1 and V is TRBV5-4, with D perhaps TRBD1 (6 bases). V was pared by 4 bases and J by 5 bases, with 9 bases between. Germline V gene lookup returns CDR1 SGHNT and CDR2 YYREEE (reference sequence). This CDR3 region has 12 residues. In DNA, the CDR3 is TGTGCCAGCAGCCAGGGGCGAACTGAAGCTTTCTTT. Its protein is CASSQGRTEAFF.

The gene calls are TRBV28 and TRBJ1-1; D may be TRBD1 (5 bases). The CDR3 runs to 12 residues. CDR1 is MDHEN and CDR2 is SYDVKM in the germline V gene. The germline V and J ends were trimmed by 5 bases and 11 bases, with 15 bases remaining between them. CDR3 DNA: TGTGCCAGCAGTCTAACCTATGGGGGGGCTTTCTTT. Residues: CASSLTYGGAFF.

The chain carries TRBV20-1 and TRBJ1-1; D gene uncertain. CDR3 length: 11 amino acids. Germline values: CDR1 DFQATT, CDR2 SNEGSKA (reference sequence). V was clipped by 6 bases and J by 3 bases, with 8 bases between them. The CDR3 loop reads CSAPGDTEAFF. The CDR3 nucleotides read TGCAGTGCCCCGGGTGACACTGAAGCTTTCTTT.

The chain links TRBV9 to TRBJ1-4; no clear D gene. V dropped 0 bases and J dropped 4 bases, with 10 bases sitting between them. This CDR3 comprises 15 residues. Germline-derived CDR1 and CDR2 are SGDLS and YYNGEE. CDR3 in amino acids: CASSVGGAGNEKLFF. DNA of the CDR3: TGTGCCAGCAGCGTAGGTGGAGCTGGTAATGAAAAACTGTTTTTT. Supplemented by reference TRBV9 and TRBJ1-4, the full variable domain reads DSGVTQTPKHLITATGQRVTLRCSPRSGDLSVYWYQQSLDQGLQFLIQYYNGEERAKGNILERFSAQQFPDLHSELNLSSLELGDSALYFCASSVGGAGNEKLFFGSGTQLSVL.